This section outlines one T cell receptor beta chain sequence together with its context. In germline, CDR1 is WNHNN, CDR2 SYGVQD (reference sequence). This CDR3 contains 13 residues. V was clipped by 3 bases and J by 10 bases; unmatched bases: 7. Clones were read by immunoSEQ multiplex PCR, and TCRdb kept only the in-frame ones, dropping some. The sample includes more than 100,000 clones, around 90% of them seen just once. The sample originates from a study of control samples from healthy donors and cancer patients. The receptor was derived from a man aged 18 to 30 in good health. Sequencing used blood. The genes are TRBV10-1 and TRBJ1-2, with 8 bases fitting TRBD1. The CDR3 coding sequence is TGCGCCAGCAGTGACCCCGGGACAGGCATCTACACCTTC. It specifies CASSDPGTGIYTF.